This T cell receptor (beta chain) derives from a study of T cell repertoires in cytomegalovirus infection. Overall study: Evidence of both CMV infection and a matching HLA type came from public TCR beta signatures. General study results and limits: HLA-C-restricted CMV-specific TCR beta clonotypes were dominant in the ex vivo response. The cumulative frequency of public TCR beta families distinguished individuals who carried CMV together with the relevant HLA.

The V and J ends lost 4 bases and 3 bases respectively, with 13 bases between them. CDR1 and CDR2 from the germline V gene are KGHSH and LQKENI. The CDR3 runs 14 residues. TCRdb itself ran the reads through MiXCR, one entry per CDR3 protein. This table holds 160,000 or so distinct CDR3 sequences, 20% to 30% found once. As to this clonotype: Its cognate antigen is unknown.

Input material: PBMCs. The chain has TRBV18 and TRBJ2-7; no firm D call. This TCR was sampled from a human donor in good health (CMV status not recorded). Some clones in this sample may be carry-over from other donors' samples. This CDR3 is CASSRGREGYEQYF. The CDR3 region has the DNA TGTGCCAGCTCACGGGGAAGGGAAGGCTACGAGCAGTACTTC.